This TCR beta chain was documented in a study of technical replicates of blood from a few donors. Sequencing used immunoSEQ multiplex PCR; TCRdb keeps in-frame clones, though not all of them. The sample records about 79,000 clones, 75% to 95% being singletons. This TCR came from a human donor in good health. Some clones in this sample may be carry-over from other donors' samples. The sample was T cells isolated from PBMCs.

The CDR3 is CASSGRGLTF. In nucleotides, the CDR3 is TGTGCCAGCAGTGGCAGGGGGCTCACCTTC. V usage is TRBV2 and J usage is TRBJ1-2; TRBD1 matches at 8 bases. This CDR3 spans 10 amino acids. Unmatched junction bases numbered 2, after V lost 4 bases and J lost 13 bases. The germline V gene encodes CDR1 SNHLY and CDR2 FYNNEI.